The 32 T cell receptor beta chains reported below all come from one sample, sequenced in a study of blood T cell repertoires in COVID-19. Produced via immunoSEQ multiplex PCR; TCRdb's table is partial and in-frame only. Among 250,000 to 300,000 clones listed, around 84% were seen once. Material for sequencing was PBMCs or T cells enriched from blood (not recorded which). Receptors were obtained from a man younger than 35 who had recovered from COVID-19.

V is TRBV3-1 (or the pseudogene TRBV3-2) and J is TRBJ2-3; D gene unclear. V dropped 1 base and J dropped 2 bases, with 13 bases sitting between them. CDR3 length equals 16 residues. CDR1 is LGHDT and CDR2 is YNNKEL in the germline V gene (reference sequence). The chain's CDR3 is CASSQVNYPYTDTQYF. CDR3 DNA sequence: TGTGCCAGCAGCCAAGTGAACTACCCATACACAGATACGCAGTATTTT.

The rearrangement uses TRBV14 and TRBJ1-2; 9 bases fit TRBD1. The CDR3 is 16 residues long. The trim removed 4 bases at V and 0 bases at J, leaving 6 bases unmatched. The germline CDR1 and CDR2 sequences are SGHDN and FVKESK. The CDR3 reads CASSPGQGPTNYGYTF. As DNA, the CDR3 is TGTGCCAGCAGCCCCGGACAGGGGCCGACTAACTATGGCTACACCTTC.

This clone was observed a few times. The chain recombines TRBV3-1 (or the pseudogene TRBV3-2) with TRBJ1-3, with D possibly matching TRBD1 (5 bases). V lost 4 bases and J lost 5, with 15 bases in between. The CDR3 consists of 15 residues. Germline V lookup: CDR1 LGHDT, CDR2 YNNKEL (reference sequence). The CDR3 spells CASSLTGRERNTIYF. CDR3 coding DNA: TGTGCCAGCAGCCTCACAGGCAGGGAACGAAACACCATATATTTT.

The J gene is TRBJ1-1, the V gene TRBV10-1, with D possibly matching TRBD1 (5 bases). Germline V gene lookup returns CDR1 WNHNN and CDR2 SYGVQD (reference sequence). V was pared by 0 bases and J by 8 bases, with 13 bases between. The CDR3 is made up of 14 amino acids. In DNA form, the CDR3 reads TGCGCCAGCAGTGAGTCGAAACCGGGGGGAGAAGCTTTCTTT. Encoded protein: CASSESKPGGEAFF.

CDR3 loop: CASSRDRKNEKLFF. The DNA for the CDR3 is TGTGCCAGCAGCCGGGACAGGAAAAATGAAAAACTGTTTTTT. V gene TRBV2 combines with J gene TRBJ1-4; 8 bases align to TRBD1. The CDR3 sequence is 14 residues long. CDR1 and CDR2 (germline): SNHLY, FYNNEI. With V trimmed by 6 bases and J by 5 bases, 5 bases remained unmatched. The variable domain in full, with the rest retrieved from reference TRBV2 and TRBJ1-4, is EPEVTQTPSHQVTQMGQEVILRCVPISNHLYFYWYRQILGQKVEFLVSFYNNEISEKSEIFDDQFSVERPDGSNFTLKIRSTKLEDSAMYFCASSRDRKNEKLFFGSGTQLSVL.

The chain is built from TRBV5-1 and TRBJ2-7; 12 bases agree with TRBD2. The germline V gene encodes CDR1 SGHRS and CDR2 YFSETQ. CDR3 length: 15 residues. V lost 4 bases to trimming and J lost 2 bases; unmatched junction nucleotides: 4. CDR3 nucleotide sequence: TGCGCCAGCAGCAACGGACTAGCGGGGACCTACGAGCAGTACTTC. This translates into CASSNGLAGTYEQYF. The full variable domain, its missing parts supplied by reference TRBV5-1 and TRBJ2-7, is KAGVTQTPRYLIKTRGQQVTLSCSPISGHRSVSWYQQTPGQGLQFLFEYFSETQRNKGNFPGRFSGRQFSNSRSEMNVSTLELGDSALYLCASSNGLAGTYEQYFGPGTRLTVT.

The chain uses TRBV6-5 and TRBJ1-5; tentative D call: TRBD1 (6 bases). The V end was cut by 5 bases, the J end by 4 bases, with 15 bases between. The CDR3 is 15 residues long. The germline CDR1 and CDR2 sequences are MNHEY and SVGAGI. Here the CDR3 reads CASSKQGQINQPQHF. CDR3 coding DNA: TGTGCCAGCAGTAAACAGGGTCAGATAAATCAGCCCCAGCATTTT.

About this clone itself: Other DNA sequences in the same sample also yield this CDR3. J is TRBJ1-6 and V is TRBV27; D is unclear. Looked up from germline, CDR1 is MNHEY and CDR2 is SMNVEV (reference sequence). Trimming shortened V by 2 bases and J by 7 bases, and 3 bases separated the two germline ends. CDR3 length equals 12 residues. Here the CDR3 DNA reads TGTGCCAGCAGTTTAGCGAATTCACCCCTCCACTTT. Encoded protein: CASSLANSPLHF.

This clone showed up just once. This chain connects TRBV5-1 to TRBJ1-1; D is possibly TRBD1 (6 bases). CDR3 length: 13 residues. The germline V gene has CDR1 SGHRS and CDR2 YFSETQ. Trimming took 2 bases from V and 1 from J, leaving 6 bases between them. This CDR3 reads CASSLQGNTEAFF. In DNA form, the CDR3 reads TGCGCCAGCAGCTTACAGGGGAACACTGAAGCTTTCTTT.

This rearrangement joins TRBV7-6 to TRBJ2-3, with TRBD1 identical over 7 bases. Germline V gives CDR1 SGHVS, CDR2 FNYEAQ. V shed 5 bases and J 4 bases; nucleotides not matched to a gene: 18. The CDR3 is made up of 18 amino acids. CDR3 loop: CASSRTLKQGWSPDTQYF. The CDR3 bases are TGTGCCAGCAGCCGAACTTTAAAACAGGGGTGGTCTCCAGATACGCAGTATTTT.

The gene calls are TRBV9 and TRBJ2-7; D may be TRBD1 (6 bases). The CDR3 extends over 12 amino acids. In germline, CDR1 is SGDLS, CDR2 YYNGEE. V lost 0 bases, J lost 8 bases, and 9 bases lay in between. The CDR3 DNA follows: TGTGCCAGCAGCGTAGGGGACACCCAGCAGTACTTC. Amino acid sequence: CASSVGDTQQYF.

This clone was observed once. The genes are TRBV2 and TRBJ2-1; 9 positions match TRBD1. Unmatched junction bases numbered 9, after V lost 2 bases and J lost 4 bases. In germline, CDR1 is SNHLY, CDR2 FYNNEI. This CDR3 spans 17 amino acids. The CDR3 region is CASSEPVGQGNYNEQFF. CDR3 DNA: TGTGCCAGCAGTGAACCCGTAGGACAGGGGAATTACAATGAGCAGTTCTTC.

The chain employs TRBV19 and TRBJ1-3; D remains unclear. The CDR3 runs 15 residues. Germline V gene sequence: CDR1 LNHDA, CDR2 SQIVND (reference sequence). V was clipped by 5 bases and J by 0 bases, with 11 bases between them. The CDR3 bases are TGTGCCAGTAGTTTACTGCCCGCCTCTGGAAACACCATATATTTT. Amino acid sequence: CASSLLPASGNTIYF.

This chain connects TRBV28 to TRBJ2-4; no clear D. The germline gives CDR1 MDHEN, CDR2 SYDVKM. This CDR3 comprises 15 residues. Trimming took 6 bases from V and 1 from J, leaving 13 bases between them. CDR3 sequence: CASSRHRWAKNIQYF. CDR3 nucleotides: TGTGCCAGCAGCCGACACCGATGGGCCAAAAACATTCAGTACTTC.

This chain connects TRBV9 to TRBJ1-2, with D unresolved. Germline loops: CDR1 SGDLS, CDR2 YYNGEE. Trimming removed 0 bases from V and 5 bases from J, with 5 bases in between. The CDR3 loop spans 12 amino acids. CDR3 in amino acids: CASSVEAYGYTF. The CDR3 bases are TGTGCCAGCAGCGTAGAAGCTTATGGCTACACCTTC.

The chain recombines TRBV2 with TRBJ1-2; D remains unclear. The V gene lost 0 bases and the J gene lost 2 bases, with 7 bases spanning the gap. CDR1 SNHLY and CDR2 FYNNEI come from the germline V gene. The CDR3 runs to 14 residues. This CDR3 reads CASSEAEVNYGYTF. CDR3 nucleotides: TGTGCCAGCAGTGAAGCTGAGGTAAACTATGGCTACACCTTC.

The rearrangement links TRBV6-5 to TRBJ1-1; D gene uncertain. Germline V gene data show CDR1 as MNHEY and CDR2 as SVGAGI. This CDR3 is built from 15 residues. V gave up 0 bases and J gave up 8 bases, with 16 bases separating them. This chain's CDR3 is CASSYSSSPGREAFF. The CDR3 DNA is TGTGCCAGCAGTTACTCGAGTTCGCCGGGGAGAGAAGCTTTCTTT.

The rearrangement uses TRBV5-1 and TRBJ2-5, with D possibly being TRBD2 (5 bases). CDR3 length: 13 amino acids. The germline V and J ends were trimmed by 0 bases and 3 bases, with 6 bases remaining between them. Germline V CDR1 and CDR2: SGHRS, YFSETQ. CDR3 DNA: TGCGCCAGCAGCTTGGAACTAGAAGAGACCCAGTACTTC. It is translated as CASSLELEETQYF.

The V gene is TRBV2, the J gene TRBJ2-2, with TRBD1 as a possible D gene (5 bases). This CDR3 is built from 17 residues. Trimming removed 2 bases at V and 4 bases at J, with 17 bases between. Germline values: CDR1 SNHLY, CDR2 FYNNEI. The CDR3, as DNA: TGTGCCAGCAGTGAAACAGTTTCGGCAGGGCGCACCGGGGAGCTGTTTTTT. It yields the protein CASSETVSAGRTGELFF.

This chain joins TRBV19 and TRBJ1-1; D not resolved. The CDR3 has 13 amino acids. The V end was cut by 2 bases, the J end by 5 bases, with 9 bases between. Germline CDR1 is LNHDA and CDR2 is SQIVND (reference sequence). CDR3 region: CASSISGMTEAFF. For the CDR3, the DNA is TGTGCCAGTAGTATATCCGGGATGACTGAAGCTTTCTTT. Full variable domain (missing parts from reference TRBV19 and TRBJ1-1): DGGITQSPKYLFRKEGQNVTLSCEQNLNHDAMYWYRQDPGQGLRLIYYSQIVNDFQKGDIAEGYSVSREKKESFPLTVTSAQKNPTAFYLCASSISGMTEAFFGQGTRLTVV.

This clone has a single count. The rearrangement links TRBV4-1 to TRBJ2-2; D unclear. Per germline, CDR1 MGHRA and CDR2 YSYEKL. The CDR3 covers 12 residues. The V end lost 5 bases, the J end lost 7 bases, and 8 bases lay between the germline ends. The CDR3 is CASSEDHGELFF. Written as DNA, the CDR3 is TGCGCCAGCAGCGAGGATCACGGGGAGCTGTTTTTT.

The genes are TRBV7-8 and TRBJ2-5, with TRBD1 matching 10 bases. V lost 5 bases to trimming and J lost 5 bases; unmatched junction nucleotides: 8. CDR1 SGHVS and CDR2 FQNEAQ come from the germline V gene. The length of the CDR3 is 15 residues. Here the CDR3 reads CASSPLMGQGETQYF. CDR3 nucleotides: TGTGCCAGCAGCCCCCTCATGGGACAGGGGGAGACCCAGTACTTC.

The CDR3 is CAWSIQGTQPQHF. CDR3 sequence (DNA): TGTGCCTGGAGCATCCAGGGCACTCAGCCCCAGCATTTT. The gene calls are TRBV30 and TRBJ1-5; D might be TRBD1 (5 bases). Trimming pared 3 bases from V and 6 bases from J, leaving 12 bases between. Germline CDR1 and CDR2: GTSNPN and SVGIG (reference sequence). This CDR3 region has 13 residues.

This clone has just a few counts. The rearrangement uses TRBV7-2 and TRBJ1-6, with D tentatively TRBD1 (5 bases). CDR3 length: 15 residues. Trimming left V 1 base short and J 6 bases short, with 10 bases between. Germline V gives CDR1 SGHTA, CDR2 FQGNSA. The CDR3 here is CASSLDRMTNSPLHF. For the CDR3, the DNA is TGTGCCAGCAGCTTAGACAGGATGACTAATTCACCCCTCCACTTT.

This chain joins TRBV24-1 and TRBJ1-2, with 7 nucleotides matching TRBD1. Germline V gives CDR1 KGHDR, CDR2 SFDVKD. The V and J ends lost 3 bases and 3 bases, in that order; junction bases with no gene match: 12. The CDR3 has 17 amino acids. The CDR3 DNA sequence: TGTGCCACCAGTGATCACCCCAAGGAGGGGGCGGACTATGGCTACACCTTC. Protein product: CATSDHPKEGADYGYTF.

Turning to this clone: Other DNA variants within this sample encode the same CDR3. The rearrangement uses TRBV18 and TRBJ2-7; 8 positions match TRBD2. The germline V gene has CDR1 KGHSH and CDR2 LQKENI. Trimming removed 3 bases from V and 2 bases from J; junction bases left unmatched: 3. This CDR3 has 14 amino acids. CDR3 in DNA: TGTGCCAGCTCACCCAAGCGGGGGACCTACGAGCAGTACTTC. It yields the protein CASSPKRGTYEQYF.

V and J are TRBV13 and TRBJ1-3; D not resolved. The V end was cut by 3 bases, the J end by 1 base, with 7 bases between. The CDR3 totals 14 residues. Germline V gives CDR1 PRHDT, CDR2 FYEKMQ (reference sequence). This CDR3 reads CASSFPHSGNTIYF. In nucleotides, the CDR3 is TGTGCCAGCAGCTTTCCCCATTCTGGAAACACCATATATTTT.

The CDR3 coding sequence is TGTGCCAGCAGCCAAGTGGGCGGGAGCTCAGATACGCAGTATTTT. This encodes CASSQVGGSSDTQYF. V is TRBV3-1 (or the pseudogene TRBV3-2) and J is TRBJ2-3, with TRBD2 matching over 7 bases. The germline V gene encodes CDR1 LGHDT and CDR2 YNNKEL (reference sequence). V trimming: 1 base; J trimming: 4 bases; junction bases outside the gene matches: 5. This CDR3 has 15 residues.

The chain links TRBV27 to TRBJ2-7, with a weak D call TRBD2 (6 bases). Germline V lookup: CDR1 MNHEY, CDR2 SMNVEV (reference sequence). The ends were cut back, 2 bases at V and 4 bases at J, with 21 bases in the middle. The CDR3 loop spans 17 amino acids. Here the CDR3 DNA reads TGTGCCAGCAGTTTAAGAGTAGGCGGGACGACGCGGTACGAGCAGTACTTC. Translating it yields CASSLRVGGTTRYEQYF.

This clone was seen more than once but under ten times. The rearrangement joins TRBV7-8 to TRBJ1-5, with TRBD1 identical over 7 bases. V lost 0 bases to trimming and J lost 3 bases; unmatched junction nucleotides: 8. The germline gives CDR1 SGHVS, CDR2 FQNEAQ. CDR3 length: 17 amino acids. CDR3 sequence: CASSLAPGQTLNQPQHF. The DNA of the CDR3 is TGTGCCAGCAGCTTAGCTCCGGGACAGACTCTCAATCAGCCCCAGCATTTT.

The chain employs TRBV19 and TRBJ1-1; 7 bases are shared with TRBD1. Germline assignment: CDR1 LNHDA and CDR2 SQIVND (reference sequence). The CDR3 is made up of 14 amino acids. The ends lost 6 bases at V and 4 bases at J; junction bases unmatched: 8. CDR3 protein: CASSDRASLTEAFF. The CDR3, as DNA: TGTGCCAGTAGCGACAGGGCTTCCCTCACTGAAGCTTTCTTT.

The rearrangement uses TRBV18 and TRBJ2-1; D is perhaps TRBD1 (6 bases). The germline V gene encodes CDR1 KGHSH and CDR2 LQKENI. V lost 0 bases and J 1 base, leaving 10 bases between the germline ends. The CDR3 runs to 16 residues. CDR3 DNA sequence: TGTGCCAGCTCACCACCGGCAGGGGAGTCCTACAATGAGCAGTTCTTC. This translates into CASSPPAGESYNEQFF.